This T cell receptor (beta chain) derives from a study of PD-1 blockade in classical Hodgkin lymphoma. Findings and caveats of the study: Newly diagnosed patients were reported to start with lower TCR diversity than healthy donors.

Some clones are missing from TCRdb's copy, which holds only in-frame ones; the method was immunoSEQ multiplex PCR. The sample has roughly 70,000 clones; more than 85% are singletons. The CDR3 runs to 12 residues. Looked up from germline, CDR1 is GTSNPN and CDR2 is SVGIG (reference sequence). The V end lost 2 bases, the J end lost 5 bases, and 9 bases lay between the germline ends. As to time point: newly diagnosed, previously untreated cHL patient sample. For comparison, PBMCs from newly diagnosed, untreated classical Hodgkin lymphoma were used. As to this clone: What it recognizes is unknown.

The clonotype comes from a human donor with classical Hodgkin lymphoma. This sequence joins TRBV30 and TRBJ1-1; D uncertain. The sample comprised peripheral blood mononuclear cells (PBMCs). The CDR3 loop reads CAWSIGRTEAFF. CDR3 in DNA: TGTGCCTGGAGTATAGGTAGAACTGAAGCTTTCTTT.